These 5 T cell receptor beta chains were all obtained from the same sample, sequenced in a study of molecular identifiers for immune sequencing clone quantification. TCRdb passed the PCR reads through MiXCR, listing each CDR3 protein once. There are around 460,000 distinct CDR3 sequences in the sample; over 20% occur only once, and about 0.84% lies in the top ten. Sample: naive CD8+ T cells from blood, with Jurkat cell RNA spiked in. As to subset: FACS-sorted CD8+CD4-CCR7+CD45RA+ naive T cells. These TCRs come from a human donor in good health. Some libraries in this study had Jurkat cell RNA spiked in.

This clonotype was observed a handful of times. V usage is TRBV27 and J usage is TRBJ2-7; D not resolved. Trimming removed 5 bases from V and 5 bases from J, with 25 bases in between. From germline, CDR1 is MNHEY and CDR2 SMNVEV (reference sequence). This CDR3 contains 17 residues. The CDR3 sequence is CASSRITPQGPLNEQYF. For the CDR3, the DNA is TGTGCCAGCAGTCGAATCACCCCCCAAGGCCCGTTGAACGAGCAGTACTTC.

This clonotype turned up a few times. This chain joins TRBV5-6 and TRBJ2-7, with D perhaps TRBD1 (5 bases). In germline, CDR1 is SGHDT, CDR2 YYEEEE. This CDR3 spans 14 amino acids. V lost 2 bases and J 0 bases, leaving 9 bases between the germline ends. CDR3 bases: TGTGCCAGCAGCTTCCGGACAACCTCCTACGAGCAGTACTTC. Translation gives CASSFRTTSYEQYF.

The J gene is TRBJ2-7, the V gene TRBV6-6, with 10 positions matching TRBD2. The germline CDR1 and CDR2 sequences are MNHNY and SVGAGI (reference sequence). Trimming cost V 0 bases and J 6 bases; bases outside gene matches: 5. The CDR3 loop spans 15 amino acids. CDR3 nucleotide sequence: TGTGCCAGCAGTTACTCGGGGGCTAGCGGGAGCGAGCAGTACTTC. The encoded protein is CASSYSGASGSEQYF.

The table lists this clonotype with many counts. The chain combines TRBV27 with TRBJ2-7, with D tentatively TRBD1 or TRBD2 (5 bases each). Germline assignment: CDR1 MNHEY and CDR2 SMNVEV (reference sequence). Trimming took off 5 bases at V and 2 bases at J, with 16 bases between the two ends. CDR3 length equals 15 residues. The CDR3 sequence is CASSARLGVTYEQYF. CDR3 nucleotide sequence: TGTGCCAGCAGTGCCCGCCTGGGGGTAACCTACGAGCAGTACTTC.

This clonotype was counted between two and nine times. This chain connects TRBV24-1 to TRBJ1-1; possible D gene TRBD1, 5 bases. V was pared by 5 bases and J by 3 bases, with 9 bases between. CDR3 length: 13 residues. Per the germline V gene, CDR1 is KGHDR and CDR2 is SFDVKD. The CDR3 reads CATSGGEYTEAFF. The CDR3 DNA sequence: TGTGCCACCAGTGGAGGGGAGTACACTGAAGCTTTCTTT.